This T cell receptor beta chain was sequenced in a study of T cells in Graves' hyperthyroidism and ophthalmopathy. J was trimmed by 5 bases and V by 0 bases; bases with no gene match: 5. Germline CDR1 and CDR2: LGHNA and YNFKEQ. There are 16 residues in the CDR3. A few counts support this clonotype. Amplified TCR beta CDR3 regions came from RNA transcripts. Primed by the HTBI set, a first-round RT-PCR was run on the TCR CDR3. In TCRdb, the multiplex PCR reads were re-called with MiXCR into one record per CDR3 protein. The repertoire holds around 700,000 distinct CDR3 sequences, 18% seen once, with approximately 15% in the top ten.

This chain uses TRBV4-2 with TRBJ2-1; the match to TRBD1 covers 9 bases. The clonotype comes from a woman in her forties or fifties with Graves' hyperthyroidism that later progressed to Graves' ophthalmopathy. Sequenced input: blood. The CDR3 DNA reads as TGTGCCAGCAGCCAAGATCCCGGGACAGGGAACAATGAGCAGTTCTTC. Its protein product is CASSQDPGTGNNEQFF.